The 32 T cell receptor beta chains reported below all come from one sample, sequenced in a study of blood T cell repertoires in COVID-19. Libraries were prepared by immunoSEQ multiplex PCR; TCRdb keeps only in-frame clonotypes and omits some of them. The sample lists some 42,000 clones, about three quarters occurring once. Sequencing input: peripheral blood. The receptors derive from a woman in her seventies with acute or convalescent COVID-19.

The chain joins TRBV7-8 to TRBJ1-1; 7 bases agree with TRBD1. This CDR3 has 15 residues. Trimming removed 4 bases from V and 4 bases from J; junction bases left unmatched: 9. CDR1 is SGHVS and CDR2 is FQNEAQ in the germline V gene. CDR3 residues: CASSSFQQGPTEAFF. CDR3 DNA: TGTGCCAGCAGCTCTTTTCAACAGGGGCCCACTGAAGCTTTCTTT.

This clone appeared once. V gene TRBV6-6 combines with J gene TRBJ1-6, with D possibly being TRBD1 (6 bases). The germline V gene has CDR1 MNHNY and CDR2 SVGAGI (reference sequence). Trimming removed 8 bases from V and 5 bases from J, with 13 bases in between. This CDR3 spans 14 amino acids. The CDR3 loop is CASLSSGDNSPLHF. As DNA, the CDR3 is TGTGCCAGCCTATCTTCAGGGGATAATTCACCCCTCCACTTT.

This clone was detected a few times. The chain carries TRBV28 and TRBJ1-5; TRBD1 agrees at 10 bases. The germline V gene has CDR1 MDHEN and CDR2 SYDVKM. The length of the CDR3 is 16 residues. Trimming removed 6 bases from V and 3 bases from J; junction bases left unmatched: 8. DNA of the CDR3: TGTGCCAGCAGAACGATGGGACAGGGGAACAATCAGCCCCAGCATTTT. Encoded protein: CASRTMGQGNNQPQHF.

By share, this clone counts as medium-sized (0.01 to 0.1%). In DNA form, the CDR3 reads TGTGCCAGCACCCCGCGGCGGGGCGCGTTCGAGCAGTACTTC. It is translated as CASTPRRGAFEQYF. The chain combines TRBV7-6 with TRBJ2-7, with a possible D match to TRBD2 (6 bases). Germline V gene lookup returns CDR1 SGHVS and CDR2 FNYEAQ. The ends were cut back, 7 bases at V and 6 bases at J, with 19 bases in the middle. This CDR3 comprises 14 residues.

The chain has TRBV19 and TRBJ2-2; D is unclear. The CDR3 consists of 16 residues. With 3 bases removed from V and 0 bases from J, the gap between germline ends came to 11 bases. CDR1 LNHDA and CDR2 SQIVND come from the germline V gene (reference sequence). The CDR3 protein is CASSMQARPNTGELFF. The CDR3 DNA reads TGTGCCAGTAGTATGCAAGCCAGGCCGAACACCGGGGAGCTGTTTTTT.

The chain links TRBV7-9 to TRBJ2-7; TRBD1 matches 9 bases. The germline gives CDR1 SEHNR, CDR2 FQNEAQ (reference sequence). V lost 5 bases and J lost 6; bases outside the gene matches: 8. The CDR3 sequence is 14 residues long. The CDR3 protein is CASSPGTGRGEQYF. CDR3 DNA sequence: TGTGCCAGCAGCCCAGGGACAGGGAGGGGCGAGCAGTACTTC.

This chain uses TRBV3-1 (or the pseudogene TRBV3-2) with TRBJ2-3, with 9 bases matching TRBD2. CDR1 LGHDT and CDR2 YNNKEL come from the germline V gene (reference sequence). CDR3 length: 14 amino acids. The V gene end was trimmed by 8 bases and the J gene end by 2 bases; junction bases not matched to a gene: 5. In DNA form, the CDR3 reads TGTGCCAGCCGACCTAGCGGGATCACAGATACGCAGTATTTT. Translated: CASRPSGITDTQYF.

The CDR3 nucleotides are TGTGCCAGCAGCGCCGGGACTTACTCCTACGAGCAGTACTTC. Protein product: CASSAGTYSYEQYF. The chain is built from TRBV5-4 and TRBJ2-7, with D possibly TRBD2 on 6 matching bases. Germline V gene sequence: CDR1 SGHNT, CDR2 YYREEE (reference sequence). The CDR3 has 14 residues. Trimming stripped 4 bases from V and 0 bases from J, with 11 bases between.

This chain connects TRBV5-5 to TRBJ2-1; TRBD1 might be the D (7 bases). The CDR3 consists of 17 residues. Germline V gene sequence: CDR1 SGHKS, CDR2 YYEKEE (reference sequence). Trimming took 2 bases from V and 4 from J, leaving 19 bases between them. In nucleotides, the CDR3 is TGTGCCAGCAGCTTCAAAACTCGACAGGGACTTTACAATGAGCAGTTCTTC. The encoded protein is CASSFKTRQGLYNEQFF.

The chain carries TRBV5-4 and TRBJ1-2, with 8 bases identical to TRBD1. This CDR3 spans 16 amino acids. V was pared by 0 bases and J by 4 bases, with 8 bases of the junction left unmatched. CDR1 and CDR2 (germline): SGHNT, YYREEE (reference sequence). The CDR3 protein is CASSLGTGSEGYGYTF. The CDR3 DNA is TGTGCCAGCAGCTTGGGGACAGGGTCCGAAGGCTATGGCTACACCTTC. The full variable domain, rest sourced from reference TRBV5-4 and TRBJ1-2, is ETGVTQSPTHLIKTRGQQVTLRCSSQSGHNTVSWYQQALGQGPQFIFQYYREEENGRGNFPPRFSGLQFPNYSSELNVNALELDDSALYLCASSLGTGSEGYGYTFGSGTRLTVV.

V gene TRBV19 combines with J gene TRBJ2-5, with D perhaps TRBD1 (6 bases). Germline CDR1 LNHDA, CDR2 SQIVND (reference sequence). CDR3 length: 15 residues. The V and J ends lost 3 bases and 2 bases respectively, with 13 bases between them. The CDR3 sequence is CASSIEGTLQETQYF. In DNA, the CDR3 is TGTGCCAGTAGTATTGAAGGGACACTACAAGAGACCCAGTACTTC. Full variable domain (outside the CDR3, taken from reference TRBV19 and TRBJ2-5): DGGITQSPKYLFRKEGQNVTLSCEQNLNHDAMYWYRQDPGQGLRLIYYSQIVNDFQKGDIAEGYSVSREKKESFPLTVTSAQKNPTAFYLCASSIEGTLQETQYFGPGTRLLVL.

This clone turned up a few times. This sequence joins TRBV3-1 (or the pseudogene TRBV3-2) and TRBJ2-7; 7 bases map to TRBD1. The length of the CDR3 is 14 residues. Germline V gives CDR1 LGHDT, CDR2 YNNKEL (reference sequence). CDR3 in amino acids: CPCPLDRSSYEQYF. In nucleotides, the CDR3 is TGTCCCTGTCCATTGGACAGGAGCTCCTACGAGCAGTACTTC.

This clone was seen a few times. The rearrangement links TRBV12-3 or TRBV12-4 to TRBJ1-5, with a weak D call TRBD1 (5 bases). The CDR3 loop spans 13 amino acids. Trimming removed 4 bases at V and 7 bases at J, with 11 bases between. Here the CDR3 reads CASSYRFEQPQHF. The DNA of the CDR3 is TGTGCCAGCAGTTACAGGTTCGAGCAGCCCCAGCATTTT.

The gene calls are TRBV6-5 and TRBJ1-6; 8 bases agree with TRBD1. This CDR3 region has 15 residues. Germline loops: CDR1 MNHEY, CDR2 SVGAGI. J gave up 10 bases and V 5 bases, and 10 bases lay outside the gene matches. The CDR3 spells CASSLGQGYRSPLHF. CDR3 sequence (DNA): TGTGCCAGCAGTCTCGGACAGGGTTACAGGTCACCCCTCCACTTT.

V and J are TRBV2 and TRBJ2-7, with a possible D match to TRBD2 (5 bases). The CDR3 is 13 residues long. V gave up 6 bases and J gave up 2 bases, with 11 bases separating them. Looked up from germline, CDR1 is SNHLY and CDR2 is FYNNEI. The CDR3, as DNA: TGTGCCAGCAGAAATACCGGGACCTACGAGCAGTACTTC. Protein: CASRNTGTYEQYF.

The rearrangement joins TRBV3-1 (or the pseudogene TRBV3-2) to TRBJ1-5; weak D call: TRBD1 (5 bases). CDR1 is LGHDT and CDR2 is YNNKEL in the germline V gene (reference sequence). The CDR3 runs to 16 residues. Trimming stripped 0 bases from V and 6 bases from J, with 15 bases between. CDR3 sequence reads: CASSQDPALGAQPQHF. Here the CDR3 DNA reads TGTGCCAGCAGCCAAGACCCGGCCCTAGGGGCTCAGCCCCAGCATTTT.

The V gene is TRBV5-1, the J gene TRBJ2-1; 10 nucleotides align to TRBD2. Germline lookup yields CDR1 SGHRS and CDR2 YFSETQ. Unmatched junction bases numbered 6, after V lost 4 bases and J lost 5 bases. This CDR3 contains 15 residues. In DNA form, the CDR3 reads TGCGCCAGCAGCCCCGGACTAGCGGCTAACAATGAGCAGTTCTTC. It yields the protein CASSPGLAANNEQFF.

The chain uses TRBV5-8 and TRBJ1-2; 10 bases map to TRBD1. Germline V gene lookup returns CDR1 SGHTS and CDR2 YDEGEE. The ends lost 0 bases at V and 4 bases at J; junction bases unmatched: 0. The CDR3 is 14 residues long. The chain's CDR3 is CASSLGDRGYGYTF. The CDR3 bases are TGTGCCAGCAGCTTGGGGGACAGGGGCTATGGCTACACCTTC.

CDR3 DNA: TGTGCCAGCTCCCCAGGCAGCTACGAGCAGTACTTC. Protein: CASSPGSYEQYF. The chain joins TRBV18 to TRBJ2-7; D not resolved. The CDR3 sequence is 12 residues long. Germline CDR1 KGHSH, CDR2 LQKENI. V was cut by 6 bases and J by 3 bases, with 9 bases left in between.

Here the CDR3 reads CASSPGLPGDGYTF. CDR3 in DNA: TGTGCCAGCAGCCCCGGACTCCCGGGGGATGGCTACACCTTC. V is TRBV3-1 (or the pseudogene TRBV3-2) and J is TRBJ1-2; TRBD1 is a possible D gene (5 bases). The CDR3 covers 14 residues. V dropped 4 bases and J dropped 6 bases, with 15 bases sitting between them. The V gene's germline CDR1 is LGHDT and CDR2 YNNKEL (reference sequence).

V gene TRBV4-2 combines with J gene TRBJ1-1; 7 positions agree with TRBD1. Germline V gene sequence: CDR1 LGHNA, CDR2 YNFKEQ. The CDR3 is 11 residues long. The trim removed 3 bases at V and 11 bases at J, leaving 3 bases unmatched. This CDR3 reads CASSHRTGAFF. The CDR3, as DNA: TGTGCCAGCAGCCACCGGACAGGTGCTTTCTTT.

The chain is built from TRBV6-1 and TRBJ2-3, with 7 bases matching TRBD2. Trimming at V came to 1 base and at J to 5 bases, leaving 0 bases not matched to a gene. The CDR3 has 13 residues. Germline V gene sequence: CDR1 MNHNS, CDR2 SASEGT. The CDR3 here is CASSEGGGDTQYF. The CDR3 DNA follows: TGTGCCAGCAGTGAAGGGGGGGGAGATACGCAGTATTTT.

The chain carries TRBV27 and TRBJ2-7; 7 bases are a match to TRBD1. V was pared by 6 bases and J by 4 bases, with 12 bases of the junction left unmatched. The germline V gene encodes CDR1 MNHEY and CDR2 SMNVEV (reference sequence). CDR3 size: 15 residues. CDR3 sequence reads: CASSLQGDLPYEQYF. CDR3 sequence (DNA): TGTGCCAGCAGCCTCCAGGGGGACCTCCCTTACGAGCAGTACTTC.

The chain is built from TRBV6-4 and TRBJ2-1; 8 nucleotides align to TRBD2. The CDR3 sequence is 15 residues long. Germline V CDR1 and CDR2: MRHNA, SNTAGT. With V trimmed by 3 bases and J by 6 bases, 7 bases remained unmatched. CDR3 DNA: TGTGCCAGCAGTGAGAGTAGCGGGGTGCTCAATGAGCAGTTCTTC. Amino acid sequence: CASSESSGVLNEQFF.

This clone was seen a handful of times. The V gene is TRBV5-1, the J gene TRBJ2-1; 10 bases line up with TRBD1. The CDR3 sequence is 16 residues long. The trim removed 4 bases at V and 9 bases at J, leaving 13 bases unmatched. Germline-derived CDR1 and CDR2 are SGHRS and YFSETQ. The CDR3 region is CASSNREIGTGAEQFF. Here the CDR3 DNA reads TGCGCCAGCAGCAACCGGGAGATCGGGACAGGGGCTGAGCAGTTCTTC.

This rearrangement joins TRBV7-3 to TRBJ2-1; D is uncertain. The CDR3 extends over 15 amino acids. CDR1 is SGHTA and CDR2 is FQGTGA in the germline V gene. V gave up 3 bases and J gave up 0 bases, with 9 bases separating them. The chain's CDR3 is CASSFSGISYNEQFF. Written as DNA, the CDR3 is TGTGCCAGCAGCTTTTCGGGTATCTCCTACAATGAGCAGTTCTTC.

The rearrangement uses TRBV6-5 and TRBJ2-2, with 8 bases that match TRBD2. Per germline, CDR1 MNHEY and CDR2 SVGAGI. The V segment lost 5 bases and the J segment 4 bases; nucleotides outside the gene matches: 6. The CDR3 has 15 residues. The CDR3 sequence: CASSRTSSSTGELFF. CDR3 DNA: TGTGCCAGCAGTCGGACTAGCTCAAGCACCGGGGAGCTGTTTTTT.

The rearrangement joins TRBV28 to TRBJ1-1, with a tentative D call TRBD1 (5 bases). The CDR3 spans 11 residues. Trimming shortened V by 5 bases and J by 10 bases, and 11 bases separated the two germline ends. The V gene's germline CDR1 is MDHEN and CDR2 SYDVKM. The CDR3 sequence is CASSVSRVAFF. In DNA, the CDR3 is TGTGCCAGCAGTGTCTCCAGGGTAGCTTTCTTT.

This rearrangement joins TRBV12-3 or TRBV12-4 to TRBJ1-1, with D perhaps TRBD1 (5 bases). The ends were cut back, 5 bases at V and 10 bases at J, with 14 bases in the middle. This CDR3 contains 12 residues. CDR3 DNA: TGTGCCAGCAGTAGGAGCGAACAGGCAGCTTTCTTT. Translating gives CASSRSEQAAFF.

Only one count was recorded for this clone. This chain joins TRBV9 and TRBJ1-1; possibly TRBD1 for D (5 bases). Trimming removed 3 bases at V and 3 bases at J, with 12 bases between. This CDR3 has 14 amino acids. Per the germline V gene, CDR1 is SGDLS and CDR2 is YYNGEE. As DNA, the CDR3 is TGTGCCAGCAGCGCCCAGGGATGGGACACTGAAGCTTTCTTT. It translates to CASSAQGWDTEAFF.

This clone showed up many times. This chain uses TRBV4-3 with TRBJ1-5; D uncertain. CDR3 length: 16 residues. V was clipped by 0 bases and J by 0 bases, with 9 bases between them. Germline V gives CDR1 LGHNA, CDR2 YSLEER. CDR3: CASSQDAQSSNQPQHF. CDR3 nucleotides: TGCGCCAGCAGCCAAGACGCACAGAGTAGCAATCAGCCCCAGCATTTT.

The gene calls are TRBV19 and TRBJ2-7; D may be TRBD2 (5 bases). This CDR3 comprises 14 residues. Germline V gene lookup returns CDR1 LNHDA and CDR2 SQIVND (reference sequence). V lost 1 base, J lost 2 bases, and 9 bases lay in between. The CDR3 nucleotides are TGTGCCAGTAGTATAGCGCCGGGAACCTACGAGCAGTACTTC. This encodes CASSIAPGTYEQYF.